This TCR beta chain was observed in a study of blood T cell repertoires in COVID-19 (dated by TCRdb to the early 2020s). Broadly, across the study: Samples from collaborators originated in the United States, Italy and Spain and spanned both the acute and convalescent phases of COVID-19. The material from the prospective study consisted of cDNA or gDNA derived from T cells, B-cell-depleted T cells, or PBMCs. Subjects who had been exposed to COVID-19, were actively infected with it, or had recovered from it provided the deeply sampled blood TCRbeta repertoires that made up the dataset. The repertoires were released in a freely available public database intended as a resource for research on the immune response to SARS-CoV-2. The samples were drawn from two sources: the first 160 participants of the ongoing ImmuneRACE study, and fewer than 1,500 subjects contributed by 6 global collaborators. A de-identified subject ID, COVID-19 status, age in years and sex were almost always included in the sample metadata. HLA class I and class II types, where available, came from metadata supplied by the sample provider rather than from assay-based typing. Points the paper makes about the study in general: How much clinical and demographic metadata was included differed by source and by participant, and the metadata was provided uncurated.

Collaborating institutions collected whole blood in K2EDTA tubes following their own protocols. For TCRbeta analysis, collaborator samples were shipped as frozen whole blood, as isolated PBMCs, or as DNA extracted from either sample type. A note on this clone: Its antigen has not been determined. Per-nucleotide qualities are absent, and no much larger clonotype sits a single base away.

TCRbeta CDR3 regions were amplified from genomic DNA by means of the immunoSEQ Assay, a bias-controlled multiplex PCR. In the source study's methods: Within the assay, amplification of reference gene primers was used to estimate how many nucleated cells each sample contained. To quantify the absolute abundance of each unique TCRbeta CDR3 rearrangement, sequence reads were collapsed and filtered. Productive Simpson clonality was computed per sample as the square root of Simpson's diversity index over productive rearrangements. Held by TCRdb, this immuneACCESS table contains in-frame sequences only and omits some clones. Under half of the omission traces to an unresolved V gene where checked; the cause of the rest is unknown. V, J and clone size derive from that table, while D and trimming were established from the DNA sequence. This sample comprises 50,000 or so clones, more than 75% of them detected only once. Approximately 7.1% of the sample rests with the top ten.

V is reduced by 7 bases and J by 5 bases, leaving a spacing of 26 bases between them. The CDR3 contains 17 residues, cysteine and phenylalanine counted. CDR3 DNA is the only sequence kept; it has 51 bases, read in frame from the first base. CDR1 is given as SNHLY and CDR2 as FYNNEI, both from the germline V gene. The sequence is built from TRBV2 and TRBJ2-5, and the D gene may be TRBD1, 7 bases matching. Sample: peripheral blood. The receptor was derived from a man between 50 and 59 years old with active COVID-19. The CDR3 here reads CASKGALAKKRGETQYF. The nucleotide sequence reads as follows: TGTGCCAGCAAGGGGGCCCTAGCGAAAAAAAGGGGGGAGACCCAGTACTTC.